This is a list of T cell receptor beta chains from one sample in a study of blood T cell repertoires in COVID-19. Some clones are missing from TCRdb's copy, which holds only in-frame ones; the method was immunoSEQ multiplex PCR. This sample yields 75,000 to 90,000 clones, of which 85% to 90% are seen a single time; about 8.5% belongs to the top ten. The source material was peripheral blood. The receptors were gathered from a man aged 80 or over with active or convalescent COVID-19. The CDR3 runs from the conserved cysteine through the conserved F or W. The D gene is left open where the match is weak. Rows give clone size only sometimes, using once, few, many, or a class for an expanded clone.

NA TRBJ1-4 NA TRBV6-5 TGTGCCAGCAGTTACGTACAGGCTAATGAAAAACTGTTTTTT CASSYVQANEKLFF
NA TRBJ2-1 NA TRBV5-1 TGCGCCAGCAGCCCCGGTCCTAGTGCGGAAAATGAGCAGTTCTTC CASSPGPSAENEQFF
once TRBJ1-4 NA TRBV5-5 TGTGCCAGCAGCACACAGACAACTAATGAAAAACTGTTTTTT CASSTQTTNEKLFF
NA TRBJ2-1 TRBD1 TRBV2 TGTGCCAGCCTGACAGGGATCTACAATGAGCAGTTCTTC CASLTGIYNEQFF
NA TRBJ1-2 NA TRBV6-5 TGTGCCAGCAGTTACACGTGGGGGGGCTCTAACTATGGCTACACCTTC CASSYTWGGSNYGYTF
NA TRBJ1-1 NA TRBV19 TGTGCCAGTAGTATAGGACAGGCGAACACTGAAGCTTTCTTT CASSIGQANTEAFF
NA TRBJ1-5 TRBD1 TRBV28 TGTGCCAGCAGTCCCACAGGGGGCATAGAGCCCCAGCATTTT CASSPTGGIEPQHF
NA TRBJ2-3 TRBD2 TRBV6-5 TGTGCCAGCGAGGGACTAGCGGGATCAGATACGCAGTATTTT CASEGLAGSDTQYF
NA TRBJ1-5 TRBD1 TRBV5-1 TGCGCCAGCAGCTTGGAGACAGGGCGTCAGCCCCAGCATTTT CASSLETGRQPQHF
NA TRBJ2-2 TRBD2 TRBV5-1 TGCGCCAGCAGCGGATCAACCCCCCGTCCTAGCGGGGGGAACACCGGGGAGCTGTTTTTT CASSGSTPRPSGGNTGELFF
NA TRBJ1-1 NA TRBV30 TGTGCCTGGAGGAGGACAGTCTACACTGAAGCTTTCTTT CAWRRTVYTEAFF
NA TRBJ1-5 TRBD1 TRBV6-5 TGTGCCAGCAGCAGGGACAGGGTCAATCAGCCCCAGCATTTT CASSRDRVNQPQHF
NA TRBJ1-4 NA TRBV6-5 TGTGCCAGCAGTTACTCGAGAACTACGTTTAATGAAAAACTGTTTTTT CASSYSRTTFNEKLFF
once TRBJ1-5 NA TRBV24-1 TGTGCCACCAGTGACAGGAAGGCAGGGAATCAGCCCCAGCATTTT CATSDRKAGNQPQHF
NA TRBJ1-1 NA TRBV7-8 TGTGCCAGCAGCACCCCACAGTACTCAGGGGACGGGGCTTTCTTT CASSTPQYSGDGAFF
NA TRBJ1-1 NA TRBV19 TGTGCCAGTAGCCCCTTGTTATCTTTGAACACTGAAGCTTTCTTT CASSPLLSLNTEAFF
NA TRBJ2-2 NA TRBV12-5 TGTGCTAGTGGTTTCGGTGACACCCCTACCGGGGAGCTGTTTTTT CASGFGDTPTGELFF
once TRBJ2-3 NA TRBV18 TGTGCCAGCTTCCCGCAGGGTGGCACAGATACGCAGTATTTT CASFPQGGTDTQYF
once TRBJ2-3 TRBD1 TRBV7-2 TGTGCCAGCAGCGCCACTCCGGGACAGGCGCAGTATTTT CASSATPGQAQYF
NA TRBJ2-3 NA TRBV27 TGTGCCAGCAGTTTATCCTGGGTTGGAGGGGCCACGGGCGATACGCAGTATTTT CASSLSWVGGATGDTQYF
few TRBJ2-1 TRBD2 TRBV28 TGTGCCAGCAGTTTTGAGCGGGAGTACAATGAGCAGTTCTTC CASSFEREYNEQFF
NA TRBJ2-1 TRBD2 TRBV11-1 TGTGCCAGCAGCCAACTAGCGGGGAGCTACAATGAGCAGTTCTTC CASSQLAGSYNEQFF
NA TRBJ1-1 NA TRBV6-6 TGTGCCAGCAGTCACTTACAACAGGGTGAAGCTTTCTTT CASSHLQQGEAFF
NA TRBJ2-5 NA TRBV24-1 TGTGCCACCAGTGCCGGGGGTCACCAAGAGACCCAGTACTTC CATSAGGHQETQYF
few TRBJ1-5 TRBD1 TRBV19 TGTGCCAGTAGTATTGGGGACAGGGGGACCAATCAGCCCCAGCATTTT CASSIGDRGTNQPQHF
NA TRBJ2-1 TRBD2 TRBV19 TGTGCCAGTAGTATGCGGCTAGCGGACAATGAGCAGTTCTTC CASSMRLADNEQFF
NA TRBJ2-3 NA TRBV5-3 TGTGCCGCACTTGGGCCTCGCGAAACCGTGGATACGCAGTATTTT CAALGPRETVDTQYF
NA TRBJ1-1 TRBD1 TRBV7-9 TGTGCCAGCAGCTTGGCAGGGGGGAACACTGAAGCTTTCTTT CASSLAGGNTEAFF
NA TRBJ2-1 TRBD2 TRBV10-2 TGCGCCAGCAGTGAGTCGGCGGGAGGGCCCGATGAGCAGTTCTTC CASSESAGGPDEQFF
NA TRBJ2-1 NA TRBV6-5 TGTGCCAGCACCCTGGAAGCGCAGTACAATGAGCAGTTCTTC CASTLEAQYNEQFF
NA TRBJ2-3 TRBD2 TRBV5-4 TGTGCCAGCAGCCAAGTCCTAGCGGGGGTTTCAGATACGCAGTATTTT CASSQVLAGVSDTQYF
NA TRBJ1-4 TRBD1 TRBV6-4 TGTGCCAGCAGTGCGAACAGGGGCGGAAATGAAAAACTGTTTTTT CASSANRGGNEKLFF
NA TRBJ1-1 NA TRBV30 TGTGCCTCGAGAGCGGGGAACACTGAAGCTTTCTTT CASRAGNTEAFF
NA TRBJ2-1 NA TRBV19 TGTGCCAGTAGTATCCCCCCCGCACTGGAGCAGTTCTTC CASSIPPALEQFF
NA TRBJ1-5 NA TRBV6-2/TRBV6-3 TGTGCCAGCAGTTACCCCCCCCCGGGTAATCAGCCCCAGCATTTT CASSYPPPGNQPQHF
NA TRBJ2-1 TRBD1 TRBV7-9 TGTGCCAGCAGCCCAGCCCGGGACAGCGATGAGCAGTTCTTC CASSPARDSDEQFF
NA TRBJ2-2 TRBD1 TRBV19 TGTGCCAGTAGTACGGACAGGGGGCCGGAGAACACCGGGGAGCTGTTTTTT CASSTDRGPENTGELFF
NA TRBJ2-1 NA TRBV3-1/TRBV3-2 TGTGCCAGCAGCCAAGATCTAGGCTTGTCTGGAGCGGCCGGCAATGAGCAGTTCTTC CASSQDLGLSGAAGNEQFF
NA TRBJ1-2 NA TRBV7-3 TGTGCCAGCAGCTTGGGACACGCAAACTATGGCTACACCTTC CASSLGHANYGYTF
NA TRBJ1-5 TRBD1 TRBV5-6 TGTGCCAGCAGTAAGGGACAGCACAATCAGCCCCAGCATTTT CASSKGQHNQPQHF
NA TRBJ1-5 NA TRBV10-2 TGCGCCGGCAGTGACGGCGGGGGGGGGACTCAGCCCCAGCATTTT CAGSDGGGGTQPQHF
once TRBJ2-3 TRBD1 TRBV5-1 TGCGCCAGCAGCCCAGGACAGGGCGGGGATACGCAGTATTTT CASSPGQGGDTQYF
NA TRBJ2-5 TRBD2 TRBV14 TGTGCCAGCAGTCCTAGCGGGAGTTATCGAGAGACCCAGTACTTC CASSPSGSYRETQYF
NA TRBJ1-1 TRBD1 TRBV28 TGTGCCAGCAGTTCCCCCGGGACAGGGTCCCCTGAAGCTTTCTTT CASSSPGTGSPEAFF